This T cell receptor (beta chain) was sequenced for a study of graft-versus-host responses after intestinal transplantation. Study summary: Grafts that recipients had were multivisceral, liver-intestinal, or isolated intestinal transplants. Anti-thymocyte globulin was used for induction in all recipients, who then took tacrolimus and steroids for two to four years.

The CDR3 is made up of 17 amino acids. The germline gives CDR1 LNHDA, CDR2 SQIVND (reference sequence). V dropped 3 bases and J dropped 5; count of bases not matched to a gene: 14. Notes on the study in general: High graft-versus-host to host-versus-graft clonal ratios were seen in allografts of patients with graft-donor T cell macrochimerism. Peak circulating GvH clone levels were associated with early post-transplant HvG declines.

Note on this clone: Its antigen remains unknown.

Assay: immunoSEQ multiplex PCR; the TCRdb copy retains only in-frame clones and omits some. The data show about 120,000 clones, 75% to 95% seen once. The rearrangement joins TRBV19 to TRBJ1-1, with 8 bases matching TRBD1. The sequencing used unstimulated CD4+ T cells sorted from spleen or lymph node cells, collected before intestinal transplant. The TCR comes from a human donor who received an intestinal transplant. The CDR3 DNA sequence: TGTGCCAGTAGTATGCCCCGGGACAGGCATAAGGGTACTGAAGCTTTCTTT. Translating it yields CASSMPRDRHKGTEAFF.